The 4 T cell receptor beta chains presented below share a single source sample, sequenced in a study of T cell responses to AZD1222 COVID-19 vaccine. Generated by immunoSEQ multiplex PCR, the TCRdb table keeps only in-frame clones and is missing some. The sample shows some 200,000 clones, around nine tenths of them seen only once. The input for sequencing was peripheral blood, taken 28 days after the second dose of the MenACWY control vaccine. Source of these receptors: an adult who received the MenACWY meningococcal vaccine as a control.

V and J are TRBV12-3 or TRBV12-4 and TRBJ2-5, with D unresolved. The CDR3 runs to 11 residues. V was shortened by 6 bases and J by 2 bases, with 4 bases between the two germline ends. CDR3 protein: CASRQQETQYF. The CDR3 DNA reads TGTGCCAGCAGACAGCAAGAGACCCAGTACTTC.

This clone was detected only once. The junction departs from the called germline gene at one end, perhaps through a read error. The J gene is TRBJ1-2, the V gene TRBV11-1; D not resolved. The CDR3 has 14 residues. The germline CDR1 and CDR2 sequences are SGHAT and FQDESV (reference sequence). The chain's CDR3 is CASILDQNNYGYTF. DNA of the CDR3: TGTGCCAGCATCTTAGATCAGAATAACTATGGCTACACCTTC.

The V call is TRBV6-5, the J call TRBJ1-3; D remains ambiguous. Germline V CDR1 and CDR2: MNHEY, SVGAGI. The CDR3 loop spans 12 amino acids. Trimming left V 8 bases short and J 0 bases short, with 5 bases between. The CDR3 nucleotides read TGTGCCAGCGATTACTCTGGAAACACCATATATTTT. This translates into CASDYSGNTIYF.

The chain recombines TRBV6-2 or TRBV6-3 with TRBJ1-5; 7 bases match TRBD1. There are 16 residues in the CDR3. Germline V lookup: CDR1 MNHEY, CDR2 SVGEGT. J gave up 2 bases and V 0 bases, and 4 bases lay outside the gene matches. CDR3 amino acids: CASSYSRTGGNQPQHF. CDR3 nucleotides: TGTGCCAGCAGTTACTCGAGGACAGGAGGCAATCAGCCCCAGCATTTT.